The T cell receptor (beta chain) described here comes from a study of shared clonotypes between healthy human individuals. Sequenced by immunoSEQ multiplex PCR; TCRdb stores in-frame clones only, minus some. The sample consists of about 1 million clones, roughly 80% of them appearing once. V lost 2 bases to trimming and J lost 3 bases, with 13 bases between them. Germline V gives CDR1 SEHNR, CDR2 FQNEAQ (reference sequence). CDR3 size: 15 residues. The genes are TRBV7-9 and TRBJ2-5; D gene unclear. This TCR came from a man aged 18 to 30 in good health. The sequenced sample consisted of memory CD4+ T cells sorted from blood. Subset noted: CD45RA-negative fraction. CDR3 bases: TGTGCCAGCAGCTTAAGAGGCAACCAAGAAGAGACCCAGTACTTC. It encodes CASSLRGNQEETQYF.